This T cell receptor (beta chain) emerged from a study of cytomegalovirus exposure and HLA in healthy donors. Study results and limitations: CMV antigen specificity was confirmed in vitro for a few CMV-associated chains. When a later analysis compared HLA-associated TCR beta chains with equally common others, the HLA-associated chains turned out to be more clonally expanded and to have lower generation probabilities. Being indistinguishable, some V segments were excluded, TRBV6-2 and TRBV6-3 among them.

A word on this clone: As yet, its antigen is unknown.

J was trimmed by 5 bases and V by 6 bases; bases with no gene match: 11. Germline V gene lookup returns CDR1 MDHEN and CDR2 SYDVKM. This CDR3 region has 15 residues. Regarding donors, all were healthy bone marrow donors. PCR amplification relied on 60 Vbeta primers (plus 13 Jbeta primers). Only in-frame clones appear in the TCRdb table, and some are missing; sequencing was by immunoSEQ multiplex PCR. The sample lists under 200,000 clones; almost 80% were seen once. The sequence was obtained from a man aged 25 to 45 in good health and CMV-seronegative. The sequenced material came from PBMCs. The genes are TRBV28 and TRBJ2-7; 9 nucleotides align to TRBD1. DNA of the CDR3: TGTGCCAGCAGGATTAGGGGGACAGGGAGGCACGAGCAGTACTTC. It encodes CASRIRGTGRHEQYF.